What follows is one T cell receptor (beta chain) and its context. This entry is derived from a study of CD8 T cells in Susac syndrome. The RNA input was roughly 0.45 to 1 ug, and it was reverse transcribed with random hexamers. The authors amplified TCR beta CDR3 across 54 Vbeta and 13 Jbeta using immunoSEQ multiplex PCR. One entry per CDR3 protein, called by TCRdb with MiXCR from the immunoSEQ multiplex PCR reads. The table has about 300,000 distinct CDR3 sequences, roughly 94% seen once. The sample taken for sequencing was CD4+ T cells from PBMCs. The receptor was derived from a human donor with multiple sclerosis.

The DNA for the CDR3 is TGCAGTGCTAGGCCCGGACAGGGAGCATCACCCCTCCACTTT. Translating it yields CSARPGQGASPLHF. V is TRBV20-1 and J is TRBJ1-6; TRBD1 aligns across 8 bases. The CDR3 covers 14 residues. V lost 3 bases and J lost 10; bases outside the gene matches: 8. Per the germline V gene, CDR1 is DFQATT and CDR2 is SNEGSKA (reference sequence).